The sequence of this T cell receptor (beta chain) was determined in a study of T cell responses to AZD1222 COVID-19 vaccine. Points on this clone: The antigen is unknown.

TCRdb's table, derived via immunoSEQ multiplex PCR, lists solely in-frame clones and lacks some. The sample includes around 180,000 clones, about 90% seen only once; the top ten take about 8%. The CDR3 covers 13 residues. Trimming shortened V by 3 bases and J by 0 bases, and 8 bases separated the two germline ends. Germline assignment: CDR1 GTSNPN and CDR2 SVGIG (reference sequence). General study points: Among AZD1222 vaccinees, only six were seropositive at baseline. Of spike-specific TCRs, nearly half reportedly target regions left unmutated in variants.

This specimen was peripheral blood, taken on day 0 of AZD1222 vaccination. V is TRBV30 and J is TRBJ1-1; D is undetermined. This clonotype was sampled from an adult in good health. The CDR3 spells CAWREGLNTEAFF. In DNA form, the CDR3 reads TGTGCCTGGAGGGAGGGATTGAACACTGAAGCTTTCTTT.